The rows below give T cell receptor beta chains drawn from one sample of a study of identical twins. TCRdb redid the calling of the 5' RACE reads with MiXCR, one entry per CDR3 protein. The sample yields 690,000 or so distinct CDR3 sequences, over 8.5% seen once. In addition, the sample was reused for a study of yellow fever vaccine responses in identical twins.

Source material: PBMCs. These receptor sequences come from a woman under 30 in good health. The CDR3 runs from the conserved cysteine through the conserved F or W. Fields, in order: V gene, clone size, J gene, D gene, CDR3 DNA, CDR3 protein. The D gene is left open where the match is weak. Expanded clones get a size class; other rows say once, few or many, or leave the size out.

>TRBV6-5|few|TRBJ2-7|.
TGTGCCAGCAGTTACATCGGGCCAAACTACGAGCAGTACTTC
CASSYIGPNYEQYF
>TRBV18|.|TRBJ2-3|TRBD1
TGTGCCAGCTCACGAGACAGGGGGCCCACAGATACGCAGTATTTT
CASSRDRGPTDTQYF
>TRBV21-1|.|TRBJ2-7|.
TGTGCCAGCAGCAAATATTTCCGGCAGGGGGCGAGGGAGCAGTACTTC
CASSKYFRQGAREQYF
>TRBV7-9|few|TRBJ2-7|.
TGTGCCAGCAGCATAACCTCGGGCAAGGGAGAAGGGTCGGAGCAGTACTTC
CASSITSGKGEGSEQYF
>TRBV4-1|many|TRBJ1-4|.
TGCGCCAGCAGCCAAGTCCTACGTGAAAAACTGTTTTTT
CASSQVLREKLFF
>TRBV5-6|.|TRBJ2-2|.
TGTGCCAGCAGCTTCCAGACAGGTGGATTCACCGGGGAGCTGTTTTTT
CASSFQTGGFTGELFF
>TRBV3-1|many|TRBJ2-7|TRBD2
TGTGCCAGCAGCCAAAGAATAGCGGGGGGATCCTCGTACGAGCAGTACTTC
CASSQRIAGGSSYEQYF
>TRBV7-6|.|TRBJ1-2|TRBD1
TGTGCCAGCAGCTTAGGTCCCTCGGGACAGGACGGACTTGGCTACACCTTC
CASSLGPSGQDGLGYTF
>TRBV5-8|few|TRBJ1-5|TRBD1
TGTGCCAGCAGCTCGGACAGGGTAGGGAATCAGCCCCAGCATTTT
CASSSDRVGNQPQHF
>TRBV20-1|.|TRBJ2-7|TRBD2
TGCAGTGCTAGAGCGGGGGGGACCTACGAGCAGTACTTC
CSARAGGTYEQYF
>TRBV28|.|TRBJ2-5|.
TGTGCCAGCAGTCCCAGGCAGGCAGGGAGAGAGACCCAGTACTTC
CASSPRQAGRETQYF
>TRBV7-2|.|TRBJ1-4|.
TGTGCCAGCAGCTTAGGTGTCAGTTCTAATGAAAAACTGTTTTTT
CASSLGVSSNEKLFF
>TRBV5-1|many|TRBJ2-7|.
TGCGCCAGCAGCTGGACAGTCTCCTACGAGCAGTACTTC
CASSWTVSYEQYF
>TRBV7-2|few|TRBJ2-7|.
TGTGCCAGCAGCTTAAGGGTCGGAGCCTCCTACGAGCAGTACTTC
CASSLRVGASYEQYF
>TRBV9|.|TRBJ2-3|.
TGTGCCAGCAGCGTAGACGGACTCCCCTACACAGATACGCAGTATTTT
CASSVDGLPYTDTQYF
>TRBV12-3/TRBV12-4|few|TRBJ2-5|.
TGTGCCAGCACCTCGGGCGGGGAGACCCAGTACTTC
CASTSGGETQYF
>TRBV20-1|many|TRBJ2-5|.
TGCAGTGCTAGAGATGCTGGGGTTCTCCAAGAGACCCAGTACTTC
CSARDAGVLQETQYF
>TRBV6-2/TRBV6-3|.|TRBJ1-1|.
TGTGCCAGCACCCCTACGAGGGACGGTGAAGCTTTCTTT
CASTPTRDGEAFF
>TRBV5-1|.|TRBJ2-7|TRBD1
TGCGCCAGCAGCGGACCCCGGGACAGAGTAACCTACGAGCAGTACTTC
CASSGPRDRVTYEQYF
>TRBV29-1|few|TRBJ1-2|.
TGCAGCGTTGAAACGTATTGGGGCTACACCTTC
CSVETYWGYTF
>TRBV15|many|TRBJ2-1|.
TGTGCCACCAGCAGAGCGCGGGAACGGGACACTGAGCAGTTCTTC
CATSRARERDTEQFF
>TRBV7-9|.|TRBJ2-1|.
TGTGCCAGCAGCTTAGAGGTCCAGGGCGGCAATGAGCAGTTCTTC
CASSLEVQGGNEQFF
>TRBV12-3/TRBV12-4|many|TRBJ1-1|TRBD1
TGTGCCAGCAGCCTCGCCGGGACAGGGCTCACTGAAGCTTTCTTT
CASSLAGTGLTEAFF
>TRBV2|.|TRBJ1-5|.
TGTGCCAGCAGTGAAGTGGGGTATAGCAATCAGCCCCAGCATTTT
CASSEVGYSNQPQHF